The sequence of this TCR beta chain was determined in a study of neurological immune-mediated disorders (dated by TCRdb to about 2019). In terms of the full investigation: Among the approximately 35 multiple sclerosis patients, relapsing-remitting MS accounted for around 30 and secondary progressive MS accounted for 3. Using UMI-based sequencing, the study compared peripheral blood TCR-beta repertoires from patients with HTLV-I-associated myelopathy (HAM/TSP), patients with multiple sclerosis, and healthy controls. The 95 to 120 TCR-beta libraries covered PBMC samples along with longitudinal samples, technical triplicates, and paired sorted CD4+ and CD8+ T-cell subsets. The cohort comprised 68 subjects: roughly 15 HAM/TSP patients, around 34 multiple sclerosis patients and 20 or so healthy controls. Results and caveats for the whole study, not just this receptor: In phylogenetic analysis, the repertoires of 18 of 34 MS patients grouped into a cluster of related CDR3 sequences, which suggests a possible signature at the repertoire level. No identical CDR3 amino acid sequences were found to be shared among expanded clones across subjects, suggesting that TCR-beta repertoires were private in all groups. TCR clonal expansion was highest in HAM/TSP patients and lowest in MS patients, with MS patients falling below even healthy controls. The MS cluster showed no association with clinical or MRI features, and the authors stated that larger cohorts are needed.

cDNA synthesis used template-switch 5'RACE with a primer carrying a 10-nucleotide random unique molecular identifier tagging each TCR transcript. Every sequencing run yielded over 190 million TCR-beta sequences covering 15-18 subjects. The RNeasy kit was used to extract total RNA. TCR-beta VDJ regions were amplified with primers for the TCR constant region and the 5'RACE anchor, using the KAPA Real-time Library Amplification kit. A first PCR added sample indexes and Illumina adaptors, and a second PCR then raised library yield. After purification with Ampure beads, the TCR product of roughly 650 bp was size-selected on a 2% E-gel SizeSelection system. Library quality was checked on a Bioanalyzer, concentration was measured with Qubit, and libraries were quantified with the Kapa Library Quantification kit before pooling. Paired-end 2 x 150 bp sequencing of the libraries was performed on an Illumina HiSeq 2500. To increase sequence diversity, roughly 24-32% phiX was spiked into each library pool. The original pipeline was this. The UMI-based MiGEC pipeline processed quality-filtered reads and removed over 80% of raw TCR sequences during error correction. IMGT germline references were used for alignment of VDJ genes, and clonotypes were defined by a unique CDR3 amino acid sequence together with V-J genes. Clonal expansion, Shannon diversity, and CDR3 relatedness (CalcPairwiseDistances, ClusterSamples) were evaluated with VDJtools, and phylogenetic trees were built with CLCbio workbench. A clone was classed as expanded if it had 8 or more unique UMIs, a cutoff based on coefficient-of-variation modelling across technical triplicates. TCRdb ran its own pipeline on the public reads, namely fastp trimming at Q25 and MiXCR clone calling, and kept in-frame beta chains. Identical CDR3 proteins give one entry, which carries the most common genes and DNA. These V and J calls derive from TCRdb rather than the authors' analysis. The sample yields roughly 27,000 distinct CDR3 sequences; less than 2.5% were counted once. The ten largest make up 2.3% of the sample.

For the unsorted PBMC libraries, 2 million PBMCs were stored in RNAlater at -80 degrees C until RNA extraction and were used to generate the libraries. The multiple sclerosis patients were enrolled in a US clinical protocol that used magnetic resonance imaging to evaluate disease progression. PBMCs were separated from peripheral blood using Ficoll-Hypaque density gradient centrifugation and then cryopreserved in liquid nitrogen. This clonotype was seen repeatedly, ten times or more. The specificity of this receptor is unknown. One base away there is no much larger clone; base qualities are not given. The V and J ends are trimmed by 2 bases and 6 bases, leaving 23 bases between them. Its CDR3 holds 18 amino acids, cysteine through phenylalanine. Only the CDR3 DNA stays, 54 bases, in frame from base 1. For CDR1 and CDR2, the germline V gene lists SGHVS and FQNEAQ.

The V gene is TRBV7-8 and the J gene is TRBJ2-1, with a tentative D call of TRBD1 or TRBD2, each matching 5 bases. This TCR derives from a woman aged 50 to 60 with multiple sclerosis. Sequenced material: PBMCs. For the CDR3, the sequence is CASSLRDWGKLGSNEQFF. The DNA sequence is as follows: TGTGCCAGCAGCTTAAGGGATTGGGGGAAATTAGGGTCCAATGAGCAGTTCTTC.